The present T cell receptor beta chain was sequenced within a study of somatic mutations in cytotoxic T cells in rheumatoid arthritis. On the study more broadly: Peripheral blood samples of approximately 30 ml EDTA were taken from patients directly after diagnosis and before treatment. General study points: Clonality measured in CD8+ T cells did not differ significantly between rheumatoid arthritis patients and age-matched healthy controls.

Concerning this clone: Its antigen is not known.

In the authors' methods: Matching between patient CD8+ clones larger than 1% and published virus-specific TCRB sequences was rare. Profiling relied on immunoSEQ multiplex PCR, and the TCRdb table lists in-frame clones only, not all of them. For V, J and clone size, that table is used; D and trimming come from the DNA. Here the sample spans roughly 10,000 clones, roughly 90% being singletons. The CDR3 spans 16 residues. Germline trimming cut 0 bases from V and 4 bases from J; bases unmatched to any gene: 6. The germline gives CDR1 MGHRA, CDR2 YSYEKL. The source of this sequence is a young woman with rheumatoid arthritis. Sequenced input: CD4+ T cells sorted from blood. The chain combines TRBV4-1 with TRBJ2-1; TRBD2 aligns across 7 bases. In DNA, the CDR3 is TGCGCCAGCAGCCAAGATACCGGGGGGATATACAATGAGCAGTTCTTC. As protein: CASSQDTGGIYNEQFF.